These T cell receptor beta chains were read from a single sample in a study of blood T cells in healthy people across ages. TCRdb independently ran MiXCR on the 5' RACE reads; one entry per CDR3 protein. The sample records about 780,000 distinct CDR3 sequences, approximately 65% being singletons. The sequenced sample consisted of blood. The origin of the receptors is a man younger than 45 in good health. Both conserved end residues are part of each CDR3. D genes are given only for firm matches. Clone sizes are given selectively: once, few, many, or a class where the clone is expanded.

TRBJ2-3	.	TRBV12-3/TRBV12-4	.	CASSRTQGLHTDTQYF	TGTGCCAGCAGTAGGACACAGGGCTTACACACAGATACGCAGTATTTT
TRBJ2-1	.	TRBV27	TRBD2	CASSLRVAGVYNEQFF	TGTGCCAGCAGTTTAAGGGTAGCGGGGGTTTACAATGAGCAGTTCTTC
TRBJ2-3	.	TRBV13	TRBD2	CASSYRTSGGMSTDTQYF	TGTGCCAGCAGCTATCGGACTAGCGGGGGGATGAGCACAGATACGCAGTATTTT
TRBJ2-1	once	TRBV9	TRBD2	CASSTGTRGRNEQFF	TGTGCCAGCAGCACCGGGACTAGGGGAAGGAATGAGCAGTTCTTC
TRBJ2-7	.	TRBV28	.	CASNGQTILYEQYF	TGTGCCAGCAACGGACAAACAATTCTATACGAGCAGTACTTC
TRBJ2-1	.	TRBV5-1	TRBD2	CASSLAPGLASNEQFF	TGCGCCAGCAGCTTGGCGCCGGGACTAGCCTCCAATGAGCAGTTCTTC
TRBJ1-1	.	TRBV6-6	.	CASRGGRNTEAFF	TGTGCCAGCAGAGGAGGCCGGAACACTGAAGCTTTCTTT
TRBJ2-3	.	TRBV7-3	TRBD2	CASSSTERGGRSDTQYF	TGTGCCAGCAGCTCCACCGAGCGGGGGGGCCGATCAGATACGCAGTATTTT
TRBJ1-4	.	TRBV7-2	.	CASSFFGTRGEKLFF	TGTGCCAGCAGCTTTTTTGGGACCAGGGGTGAAAAACTGTTTTTT
TRBJ1-2	.	TRBV25-1	.	CASGSGTASGYTF	TGTGCCAGCGGGAGCGGGACTGCAAGCGGCTACACCTTC
TRBJ2-7	.	TRBV20-1	.	CSALLSYEQYF	TGCAGTGCGCTACTTTCCTACGAGCAGTACTTC
TRBJ2-7	.	TRBV14	TRBD1	CASSQDFGTGKKDEQYF	TGTGCCAGCAGCCAAGATTTCGGGACAGGGAAAAAGGACGAGCAGTACTTC
TRBJ2-1	.	TRBV13	TRBD2	CASSLGLSGGIGDEQFF	TGTGCCAGCAGCTTAGGCCTTAGCGGGGGTATAGGGGATGAGCAGTTCTTC
TRBJ1-6	.	TRBV11-3	.	CASSLSDNSPLHF	TGTGCCAGCAGCTTAAGTGATAATTCACCCCTCCACTTT
TRBJ2-1	.	TRBV7-2	.	CASSLESRRGRNEQFF	TGTGCCAGCAGCTTAGAATCAAGACGAGGGAGAAATGAGCAGTTCTTC
TRBJ2-1	few	TRBV29-1	TRBD2	CSVDRGGRNNEQFF	TGCAGCGTTGATCGCGGGGGAAGAAACAATGAGCAGTTCTTC
TRBJ1-1	.	TRBV10-3	.	CAISEVGDVAFF	TGTGCCATCAGTGAGGTGGGAGATGTGGCTTTCTTT
TRBJ2-3	few	TRBV4-2	.	CASSQRDGRFTDTQYF	TGTGCCAGCAGCCAAAGAGACGGTAGATTCACAGATACGCAGTATTTT
TRBJ2-3	.	TRBV24-1	.	CATSVGGTGADTQYF	TGTGCCACCTCAGTGGGTGGCACCGGCGCAGATACGCAGTATTTT
TRBJ2-3	.	TRBV3-1	TRBD1	CASSQGQGATDTQYF	TGTGCCAGCAGCCAAGGACAGGGGGCAACAGATACGCAGTATTTT
TRBJ2-7	.	TRBV27	.	CASKQQEAKEQYF	TGTGCCAGCAAACAACAGGAGGCAAAAGAGCAGTACTTC
TRBJ2-1	.	TRBV4-1	.	CASSQGHSFPYNEQFF	TGCGCCAGCAGCCAAGGTCACAGTTTCCCTTACAATGAGCAGTTCTTC
TRBJ2-1	.	TRBV4-3	TRBD2	CASSQALAGGYNEQFF	TGCGCCAGCAGCCAAGCACTAGCGGGGGGGTACAATGAGCAGTTCTTC
TRBJ1-1	.	TRBV10-3	.	CATGVNTEAFF	TGTGCCACGGGAGTGAACACTGAAGCTTTCTTT
TRBJ1-4	.	TRBV11-3	.	CASSLSGTPEGNEKLFF	TGTGCCAGCAGCTTGAGCGGCACTCCGGAGGGTAATGAAAAACTGTTTTTT
TRBJ2-1	many	TRBV3-1	TRBD1	CASSPPRMGQWDNNEQFF	TGTGCCAGCAGCCCACCACGAATGGGACAGTGGGACAACAATGAGCAGTTCTTC
TRBJ2-3	.	TRBV20-1	TRBD2	CSARSGDYLRTDTQYF	TGCAGTGCTAGATCGGGGGACTACCTACGCACAGATACGCAGTATTTT
TRBJ1-2	.	TRBV28	.	CASSLGAGVVGYTF	TGTGCCAGCAGTTTGGGGGCAGGTGTCGTGGGCTACACCTTC
TRBJ2-7	.	TRBV4-3	.	CASSQDDGLSYEQYF	TGCGCCAGCAGCCAAGATGACGGACTCTCCTACGAGCAGTACTTC
TRBJ1-2	few	TRBV29-1	.	CSVVEGRDSGYTF	TGCAGCGTTGTGGAGGGGCGAGATAGTGGCTACACCTTC
TRBJ2-2	.	TRBV4-3	TRBD1	CASSQLTGYTGELFF	TGCGCCAGCAGCCAATTGACAGGGTACACCGGGGAGCTGTTTTTT